These T cell receptor beta chains were read from a single sample in a study of blood T cell repertoires in COVID-19. The repertoire was sequenced with immunoSEQ multiplex PCR; TCRdb's copy has only in-frame clones and lacks some. This sample yields about 230,000 clones, of which 80% to 85% are seen a single time; about 4.2% belongs to the top ten. Sequences were obtained from peripheral blood. These receptors originate from a man aged 50 or older with active or convalescent COVID-19. Each CDR3 is given with its conserved first and last residue. The order of the fields is clone size, J gene, V gene, D gene, CDR3 DNA, CDR3 protein. A D gene is named only where the DNA matches it firmly. The size of a clone is reported for some rows only, either as once, few or many, or as a class for expanded clones.

NA TRBJ1-1 TRBV5-1 NA TGCGCCAGCAGCTCATTGACAGGTTTGAACACTGAAGCTTTCTTT CASSSLTGLNTEAFF
NA TRBJ2-2 TRBV21-1 NA TGTGCCAGCAGCAAAGAGGCGGAGGGCGGGGAGCTGTTTTTT CASSKEAEGGELFF
once TRBJ1-1 TRBV6-5 NA TGTGCCAGCGGGAGAGGGATGGACACTGAAGCTTTCTTT CASGRGMDTEAFF
NA TRBJ2-7 TRBV7-9 NA TGTGCCAGCAGCTTAGGGCGGCTACTGGACGAGCAGTACTTC CASSLGRLLDEQYF
NA TRBJ2-1 TRBV19 NA TGTGCCAGTACCACGGCGGGGCCCAGCTCCTACAATGAGCAGTTCTTC CASTTAGPSSYNEQFF
NA TRBJ2-7 TRBV5-1 NA TGCGCCAGCAGCTTCAGGGGCGTGGAGGACGAGCAGTACTTC CASSFRGVEDEQYF
NA TRBJ2-3 TRBV11-2 NA TGTGCCAGCAGCTTTCGGGGGGCCACAGATACGCAGTATTTT CASSFRGATDTQYF
NA TRBJ1-2 TRBV5-1 NA TGCGCCAGCAGCTTTAGTGGGGGGTCGGGAGAAGGCTACACCTTC CASSFSGGSGEGYTF
NA TRBJ2-3 TRBV4-3 TRBD2 TGCGCCAGCAGCCAAGAACCCGGGGGGGCGGTCGCAGATACGCAGTATTTT CASSQEPGGAVADTQYF
NA TRBJ1-1 TRBV5-1 NA TGCGCCAGCAGCTTGGAGGGAGTCTCTGGCACTGAAGCTTTCTTT CASSLEGVSGTEAFF
NA TRBJ1-5 TRBV4-1 NA TGCGCCAGCAGCCAAGATCCCCAGAGCAATCAGCCCCAGCATTTT CASSQDPQSNQPQHF
NA TRBJ1-1 TRBV4-1 NA TGCGCCAGCAGCCAAGATCCCGTTAACACTGAAGCTTTCTTT CASSQDPVNTEAFF
NA TRBJ2-1 TRBV7-9 NA TGTGCCAGCAGCCCCGCGGGGAGCCCTTACAATGAGCAGTTCTTC CASSPAGSPYNEQFF
NA TRBJ2-7 TRBV7-2 TRBD2 TGTGCCAGCAGCCGGACTAGCGGCTCCTACGAGCAGTACTTC CASSRTSGSYEQYF
NA TRBJ1-4 TRBV28 TRBD1 TGTGCCAGCAGTTCACGGACAGGGAAGGTGGAAAAACTGTTTTTT CASSSRTGKVEKLFF
NA TRBJ1-1 TRBV5-6 NA TGTGCCAGCAGCTTGTCGTTTCGGACATTGAACACTGAAGCTTTCTTT CASSLSFRTLNTEAFF
few TRBJ1-4 TRBV7-9 TRBD1 TGTGCCAGCAGCTTAGACCCAGGACAGGGAGGGCCAAGTAATGAAAAACTGTTTTTT CASSLDPGQGGPSNEKLFF
NA TRBJ1-2 TRBV7-8 TRBD1 TGTGCCAGCAGCTTACAGGGGGCGCAGGATGGCTACACCTTC CASSLQGAQDGYTF
once TRBJ1-2 TRBV6-6 NA TGTGCCAGCAGTCCCGACGGTCGCGGGGGCTACACCTTC CASSPDGRGGYTF
NA TRBJ1-2 TRBV7-9 TRBD1 TGTGCCAGCACCCGGACAGGGGGTGAGGTCTATGGCTACACCTTC CASTRTGGEVYGYTF
few TRBJ1-1 TRBV6-5 NA TGTGCCAGCAGTCTAACCACAGTGAACACTGAAGCTTTCTTT CASSLTTVNTEAFF
NA TRBJ2-2 TRBV6-2/TRBV6-3 NA TGTGCCAGCAGTTACGTTCAAAACACCGGGGAGCTGTTTTTT CASSYVQNTGELFF
NA TRBJ1-5 TRBV21-1 NA TGTGCCAGCAGCAAAAATCCCTCAGGGCCCAATCAGCCCCAGCATTTT CASSKNPSGPNQPQHF
NA TRBJ2-7 TRBV9 TRBD2 TGTGCCAGCAGCGTAGGGGGTAGCGGGAACTTTTACGAGCAGTACTTC CASSVGGSGNFYEQYF
NA TRBJ2-5 TRBV7-2 TRBD2 TGTGCCAGCAGCTTAGTTTACGGGGGGGAAGAGACCCAGTACTTC CASSLVYGGEETQYF
NA TRBJ2-1 TRBV5-6 TRBD2 TGTGCCAGCAGCCCGCGTGGTGCGGGGGGCTACAATGAGCAGTTCTTC CASSPRGAGGYNEQFF
NA TRBJ1-3 TRBV5-1 TRBD1 TGCGCCAGCAGCTTGACAGGGGTAGGAAACACCATATATTTT CASSLTGVGNTIYF
NA TRBJ2-1 TRBV5-8 NA TGTGCCAGCAATTTACAGGGATTCTCCTACAATGAGCAGTTCTTC CASNLQGFSYNEQFF